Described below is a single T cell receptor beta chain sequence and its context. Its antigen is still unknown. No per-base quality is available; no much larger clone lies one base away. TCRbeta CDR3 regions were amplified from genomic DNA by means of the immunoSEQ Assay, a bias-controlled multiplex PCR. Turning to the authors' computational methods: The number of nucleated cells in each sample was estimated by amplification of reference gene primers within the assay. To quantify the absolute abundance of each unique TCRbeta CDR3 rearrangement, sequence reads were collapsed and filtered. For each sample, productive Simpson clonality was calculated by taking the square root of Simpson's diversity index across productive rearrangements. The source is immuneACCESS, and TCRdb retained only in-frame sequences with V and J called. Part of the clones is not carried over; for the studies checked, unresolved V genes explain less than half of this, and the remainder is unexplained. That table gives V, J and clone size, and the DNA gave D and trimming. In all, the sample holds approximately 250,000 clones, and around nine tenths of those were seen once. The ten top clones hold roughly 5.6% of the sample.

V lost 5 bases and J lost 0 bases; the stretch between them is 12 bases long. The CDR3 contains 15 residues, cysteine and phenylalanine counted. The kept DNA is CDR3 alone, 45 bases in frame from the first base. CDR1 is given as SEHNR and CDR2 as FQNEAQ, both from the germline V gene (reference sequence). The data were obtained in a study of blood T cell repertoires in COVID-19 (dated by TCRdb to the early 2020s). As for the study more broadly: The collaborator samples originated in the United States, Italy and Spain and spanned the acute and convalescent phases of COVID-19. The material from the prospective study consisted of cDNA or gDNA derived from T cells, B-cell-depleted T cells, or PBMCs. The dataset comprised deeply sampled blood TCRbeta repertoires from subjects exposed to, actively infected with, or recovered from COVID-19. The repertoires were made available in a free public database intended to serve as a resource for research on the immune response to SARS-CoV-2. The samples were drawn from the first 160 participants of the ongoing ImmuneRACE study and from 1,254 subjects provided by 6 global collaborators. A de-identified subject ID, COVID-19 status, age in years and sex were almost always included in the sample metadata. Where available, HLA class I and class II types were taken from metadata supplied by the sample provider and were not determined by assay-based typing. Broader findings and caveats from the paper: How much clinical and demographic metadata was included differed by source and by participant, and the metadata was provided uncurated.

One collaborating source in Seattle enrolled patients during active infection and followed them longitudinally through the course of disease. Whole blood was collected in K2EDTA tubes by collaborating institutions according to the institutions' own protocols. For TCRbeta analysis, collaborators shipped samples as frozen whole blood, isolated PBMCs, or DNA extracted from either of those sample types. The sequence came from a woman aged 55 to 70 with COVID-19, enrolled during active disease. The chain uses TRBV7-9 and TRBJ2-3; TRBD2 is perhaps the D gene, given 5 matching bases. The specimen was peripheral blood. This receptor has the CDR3 CASSPSGGSTDTQYF. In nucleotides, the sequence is TGTGCCAGCAGCCCCTCCGGAGGTAGCACAGATACGCAGTATTTT.